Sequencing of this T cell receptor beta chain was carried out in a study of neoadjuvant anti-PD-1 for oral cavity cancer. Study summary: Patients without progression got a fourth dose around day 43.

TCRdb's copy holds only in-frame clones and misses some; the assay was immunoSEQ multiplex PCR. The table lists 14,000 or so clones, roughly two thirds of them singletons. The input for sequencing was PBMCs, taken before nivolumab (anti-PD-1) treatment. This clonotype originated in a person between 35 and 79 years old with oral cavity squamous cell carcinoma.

In nucleotides, the CDR3 is TGTGCCAGCCGCTACGGATCAACTAATGAAAAACTGTTTTTT. This sequence encodes CASRYGSTNEKLFF. The rearrangement joins TRBV6-5 to TRBJ1-4; D remains unclear. Per the germline V gene, CDR1 is MNHEY and CDR2 is SVGAGI. V was cut by 8 bases and J by 0 bases, with 10 bases left in between. CDR3 size: 14 residues.